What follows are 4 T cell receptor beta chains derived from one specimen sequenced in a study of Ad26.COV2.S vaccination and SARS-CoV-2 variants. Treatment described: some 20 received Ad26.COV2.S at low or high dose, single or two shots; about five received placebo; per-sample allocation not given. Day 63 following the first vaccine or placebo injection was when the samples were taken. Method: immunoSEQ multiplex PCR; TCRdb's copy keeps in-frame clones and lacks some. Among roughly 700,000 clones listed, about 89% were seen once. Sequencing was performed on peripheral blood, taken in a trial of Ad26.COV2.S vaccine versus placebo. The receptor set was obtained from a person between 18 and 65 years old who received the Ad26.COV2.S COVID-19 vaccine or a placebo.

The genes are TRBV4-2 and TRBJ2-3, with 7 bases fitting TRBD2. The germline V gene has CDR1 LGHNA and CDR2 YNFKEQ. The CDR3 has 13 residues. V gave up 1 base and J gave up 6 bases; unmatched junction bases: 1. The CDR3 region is CASSQVGRDTQYF. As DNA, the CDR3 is TGTGCCAGCAGCCAAGTCGGGAGGGATACGCAGTATTTT.

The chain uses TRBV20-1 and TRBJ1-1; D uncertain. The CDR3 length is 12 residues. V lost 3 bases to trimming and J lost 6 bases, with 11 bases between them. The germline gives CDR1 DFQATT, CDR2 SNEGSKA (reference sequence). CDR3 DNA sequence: TGCAGTGCTAGTGTCGCTGGGGCTGAAGCTTTCTTT. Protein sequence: CSASVAGAEAFF.

This CDR3 reads CASSRRTGMNEKLFF. As DNA, the CDR3 is TGTGCCAGCAGCAGACGGACAGGGATGAATGAAAAACTGTTTTTT. The V and J genes are TRBV4-2 and TRBJ1-4; 8 nucleotides agree with TRBD1. CDR1 LGHNA and CDR2 YNFKEQ come from the germline V gene. Unmatched junction bases numbered 7, after V lost 5 bases and J lost 5 bases. CDR3 length: 15 amino acids.

The CDR3 DNA is TGTGCCAGCAGCTTTTCCCTCGCGAACACCGGGGAGCTGTTTTTT. This encodes CASSFSLANTGELFF. The chain recombines TRBV11-2 with TRBJ2-2, with D unclear. This CDR3 has 15 residues. Germline CDR1 reads SGHAT; CDR2 reads FQNNGV. V was cut by 3 bases and J by 0 bases, with 8 bases left in between.